Listed here are 30 T cell receptor beta chains from one sample, sequenced in a study of T cell responses to AZD1222 COVID-19 vaccine. Here immunoSEQ multiplex PCR was the method, and the copy in TCRdb shows in-frame clones only, minus some. The sample yields about 110,000 clones, 90% seen once. The specimen was peripheral blood, collected on day 0 of AZD1222 vaccination. These receptor sequences come from an adult in good health.

The chain couples TRBV27 to TRBJ2-1, with TRBD2 identical over 7 bases. CDR3 length: 15 residues. Germline V gene sequence: CDR1 MNHEY, CDR2 SMNVEV (reference sequence). V lost 4 bases and J lost 1; bases outside the gene matches: 4. The CDR3 coding sequence is TGTGCCAGCAGTTGGGTGGGACTATCCTACAATGAGCAGTTCTTC. This sequence encodes CASSWVGLSYNEQFF.

The rearrangement links TRBV9 to TRBJ2-7; 8 nucleotides match TRBD1. This CDR3 has 14 residues. The trim removed 4 bases at V and 6 bases at J, leaving 9 bases unmatched. The germline gives CDR1 SGDLS, CDR2 YYNGEE. This CDR3 reads CASSPQGASVEQYF. DNA of the CDR3: TGTGCCAGCAGCCCCCAGGGGGCTTCCGTCGAGCAGTACTTC. Drawing the rest from reference TRBV9 and TRBJ2-7, the complete variable domain is DSGVTQTPKHLITATGQRVTLRCSPRSGDLSVYWYQQSLDQGLQFLIQYYNGEERAKGNILERFSAQQFPDLHSELNLSSLELGDSALYFCASSPQGASVEQYFGPGTRLTVT.

The chain carries TRBV19 and TRBJ2-1, with TRBD2 matching 9 bases. V lost 1 base and J lost 9; bases outside the gene matches: 7. The CDR3 runs to 15 residues. Germline V gene lookup returns CDR1 LNHDA and CDR2 SQIVND (reference sequence). The CDR3 spells CASSIGPSGMGEQFF. CDR3 sequence (DNA): TGTGCCAGTAGTATAGGGCCTAGCGGGATGGGTGAGCAGTTCTTC.

This chain joins TRBV5-1 and TRBJ1-2; D unclear. The CDR3 is 13 residues long. CDR1 SGHRS and CDR2 YFSETQ come from the germline V gene. Trimming took off 0 bases at V and 7 bases at J, with 10 bases between the two ends. Here the CDR3 reads CASSLELSSGYTF. CDR3 DNA sequence: TGCGCCAGCAGCTTGGAGTTGAGTAGTGGCTACACCTTC. The full variable domain, in which reference TRBV5-1 and TRBJ1-2 provide the parts outside the CDR3, is KAGVTQTPRYLIKTRGQQVTLSCSPISGHRSVSWYQQTPGQGLQFLFEYFSETQRNKGNFPGRFSGRQFSNSRSEMNVSTLELGDSALYLCASSLELSSGYTFGSGTRLTVV.

The V gene is TRBV6-5, the J gene TRBJ2-1; D is unresolved. The CDR3 has 11 residues. The V gene's germline CDR1 is MNHEY and CDR2 SVGAGI. Trimming took off 10 bases at V and 7 bases at J, with 11 bases between the two ends. The CDR3 DNA reads TGTGCCATCGGCGCTCGTAATGAGCAGTTCTTC. It is translated as CAIGARNEQFF.

This rearrangement joins TRBV6-6 to TRBJ1-2, with 9 bases matching TRBD1. Germline V lookup: CDR1 MNHNY, CDR2 SVGAGI (reference sequence). There are 14 residues in the CDR3. V gave up 6 bases and J gave up 3 bases; unmatched junction bases: 5. DNA for the CDR3: TGTGCCAGCAGCCCGGGACAGGGCGACTATGGCTACACCTTC. Its protein is CASSPGQGDYGYTF.

This chain joins TRBV28 and TRBJ2-1; 9 positions match TRBD2. The CDR3 extends over 16 amino acids. Unmatched junction bases numbered 15, after V lost 5 bases and J lost 10 bases. Germline values: CDR1 MDHEN, CDR2 SYDVKM. CDR3 amino acids: CASSTGASGTYGEQFF. CDR3 DNA sequence: TGTGCCAGCAGTACTGGAGCTAGCGGGACCTACGGGGAGCAGTTCTTC.

The chain uses TRBV25-1 and TRBJ2-7, with 10 bases identical to TRBD1. Losses at the gene ends were 5 bases for V and 5 bases for J; bases not matched to a gene: 3. In germline, CDR1 is MGHDK, CDR2 SYGVNS. The CDR3 is made up of 13 amino acids. The chain's CDR3 is CASSRQGADEQYF. For the CDR3, the DNA is TGTGCCAGCAGTAGACAGGGGGCGGACGAGCAGTACTTC.

V usage is TRBV4-2 and J usage is TRBJ1-5; D gene unclear. The CDR3 is 17 residues long. Germline lookup yields CDR1 LGHNA and CDR2 YNFKEQ. Trimming shortened V by 1 base and J by 1 base, and 14 bases separated the two germline ends. This chain's CDR3 is CASSQGLTEISNQPQHF. DNA for the CDR3: TGTGCCAGCAGCCAAGGGCTCACAGAGATCAGCAATCAGCCCCAGCATTTT.

The V and J genes are TRBV6-5 and TRBJ2-7, with D unclear. V dropped 5 bases and J dropped 2 bases, with 10 bases sitting between them. The CDR3 is made up of 13 amino acids. Germline V lookup: CDR1 MNHEY, CDR2 SVGAGI. The CDR3 nucleotides are TGTGCCAGCAGTACCGACGGTCCCTACGAGCAGTACTTC. Translating it yields CASSTDGPYEQYF.

This clone was seen just once. The chain couples TRBV7-9 to TRBJ2-5; tentatively, D is TRBD2 (5 bases). The CDR3 is 13 amino acids. Trimming removed 5 bases from V and 4 bases from J, with 11 bases in between. Per the germline V gene, CDR1 is SEHNR and CDR2 is FQNEAQ (reference sequence). CDR3: CASSPGLLETQYF. DNA for the CDR3: TGTGCCAGCAGCCCCGGACTCTTAGAGACCCAGTACTTC.

Worth noting for this clone: Compared with germline, one end of the junction differs, possibly owing to a read error. CDR3 sequence reads: CASSPSLTSGSGGETQYF. CDR3 coding DNA: TGTGCTAGCAGCCCGAGCCTGACTAGCGGGAGTGGCGGCGAGACCCAGTACTTC. The gene calls are TRBV7-7 and TRBJ2-5; the match to TRBD2 covers 12 bases. Germline loops: CDR1 SSHAT, CDR2 FNYEAQ (reference sequence). The CDR3 contains 18 residues.

The chain's CDR3 is CASSPRGLQPQHF. The CDR3 bases are TGTGCCAGCAGCCCACGGGGGCTTCAGCCCCAGCATTTT. The chain recombines TRBV7-8 with TRBJ1-5, with D maybe TRBD1 (6 bases). Trimming left V 5 bases short and J 6 bases short, with 11 bases between. Per the germline V gene, CDR1 is SGHVS and CDR2 is FQNEAQ. The CDR3 is 13 residues long.

This clone showed up just once. This chain uses TRBV5-4 with TRBJ2-1; the match to TRBD1 covers 8 bases. CDR3 length: 15 amino acids. Germline trimming cut 6 bases from V and 3 bases from J; bases unmatched to any gene: 8. Germline values: CDR1 SGHNT, CDR2 YYREEE (reference sequence). The CDR3 nucleotides read TGTGCCAGCACTCGCGGACAGGGTATCTACAATGAGCAGTTCTTC. As protein: CASTRGQGIYNEQFF. Full variable domain (rest looked up from reference TRBV5-4 and TRBJ2-1): ETGVTQSPTHLIKTRGQQVTLRCSSQSGHNTVSWYQQALGQGPQFIFQYYREEENGRGNFPPRFSGLQFPNYSSELNVNALELDDSALYLCASTRGQGIYNEQFFGPGTRLTVL.

V usage is TRBV19 and J usage is TRBJ1-4, with D possibly TRBD1 on 5 matching bases. V gave up 9 bases and J gave up 3 bases, with 11 bases separating them. The CDR3 runs to 13 residues. Germline V gene data show CDR1 as LNHDA and CDR2 as SQIVND (reference sequence). The CDR3 reads CASRGLPNEKLFF. The CDR3 coding sequence is TGTGCCAGCCGGGGCTTACCTAATGAAAAACTGTTTTTT.

The chain is built from TRBV6-5 and TRBJ2-3; 9 nucleotides agree with TRBD1. V shed 4 bases, J shed 2 bases, and the junction held 4 bases outside the gene matches. The CDR3 has 15 amino acids. Germline V gene sequence: CDR1 MNHEY, CDR2 SVGAGI. The CDR3 loop is CASSSGTGLTDTQYF. The CDR3, as DNA: TGTGCCAGCAGTTCCGGGACAGGGCTCACAGATACGCAGTATTTT.

This clone was detected only once. The chain employs TRBV2 and TRBJ1-2, with D unresolved. Trimming pared 1 base from V and 5 bases from J, leaving 17 bases between. CDR1 is SNHLY, CDR2 FYNNEI, per germline. The CDR3 contains 16 residues. The CDR3: CASSEVRRDPSYGYTF. The CDR3 nucleotides are TGTGCCAGCAGTGAAGTTCGGCGGGATCCGAGTTATGGCTACACCTTC. The entire variable domain, with the rest obtained from reference TRBV2 and TRBJ1-2, is as follows: EPEVTQTPSHQVTQMGQEVILRCVPISNHLYFYWYRQILGQKVEFLVSFYNNEISEKSEIFDDQFSVERPDGSNFTLKIRSTKLEDSAMYFCASSEVRRDPSYGYTFGSGTRLTVV.

This clone is a singleton in its sample. The chain combines TRBV4-2 with TRBJ2-7; D possibly corresponds to TRBD2 (5 bases). V gave up 6 bases and J gave up 0 bases, with 9 bases separating them. The CDR3 extends over 13 amino acids. Germline V gene lookup returns CDR1 LGHNA and CDR2 YNFKEQ. As DNA, the CDR3 is TGTGCCAGCAGACGGGGAGACTCCTACGAGCAGTACTTC. As protein: CASRRGDSYEQYF.

There are a few counts of this clone. The genes are TRBV10-2 and TRBJ1-6, with D possibly TRBD1 on 6 matching bases. Germline-derived CDR1 and CDR2 are WSHSY and SAAADI. CDR3 size: 16 residues. The ends were cut back, 4 bases at V and 2 bases at J, with 12 bases in the middle. CDR3 in amino acids: CASSAVGAPYNSPLHF. CDR3 DNA sequence: TGCGCCAGCAGTGCAGTGGGGGCACCCTATAATTCACCCCTCCACTTT.

This rearrangement joins TRBV2 to TRBJ2-7, with D possibly matching TRBD1 (6 bases). The CDR3 runs to 15 residues. V was trimmed by 4 bases and J by 2 bases, leaving 15 bases between them. Germline values: CDR1 SNHLY, CDR2 FYNNEI. CDR3 sequence reads: CASSVDRNIAYEQYF. In DNA, the CDR3 is TGTGCCAGCAGTGTGGACAGAAATATAGCCTACGAGCAGTACTTC.

The J gene is TRBJ2-1, the V gene TRBV3-1 (or the pseudogene TRBV3-2); 13 positions match TRBD2. J lost 6 bases, V lost 2 bases, and 1 base had no gene match. The V gene's germline CDR1 is LGHDT and CDR2 YNNKEL (reference sequence). The CDR3 totals 15 residues. The CDR3 reads CASSQRLAGGNEQFF. CDR3 nucleotides: TGTGCCAGCAGCCAAAGACTAGCGGGAGGCAATGAGCAGTTCTTC.

The chain has TRBV6-5 and TRBJ1-2; a weak D match, TRBD1 (5 bases). Trimming left V 6 bases short and J 4 bases short, with 15 bases between. The CDR3 runs to 14 residues. Germline V gene sequence: CDR1 MNHEY, CDR2 SVGAGI. Here the CDR3 reads CASRRQLSSYGYTF. CDR3 sequence (DNA): TGTGCCAGCAGAAGACAGCTTTCTAGCTATGGCTACACCTTC.

This chain joins TRBV27 and TRBJ2-3; 13 bases fit TRBD2. V dropped 7 bases and J dropped 4; count of bases not matched to a gene: 11. The CDR3 covers 17 residues. Germline V gene sequence: CDR1 MNHEY, CDR2 SMNVEV (reference sequence). In nucleotides, the CDR3 is TGTGCCAGCACCGATCGAGGACTAGCGGGAGTTGCAGATACGCAGTATTTT. Protein: CASTDRGLAGVADTQYF.

The chain carries TRBV27 and TRBJ2-2; D is possibly TRBD1 or TRBD2 (6 bases each). V was clipped by 2 bases and J by 3 bases, with 16 bases between them. Germline V CDR1 and CDR2: MNHEY, SMNVEV (reference sequence). The CDR3 is made up of 17 amino acids. CDR3 DNA: TGTGCCAGCAGTTTAGAGGTCCGGGGGCCCCACACCGGGGAGCTGTTTTTT. Residues: CASSLEVRGPHTGELFF.

This chain joins TRBV5-1 and TRBJ2-3; 15 bases are shared with TRBD2. Per germline, CDR1 SGHRS and CDR2 YFSETQ. V was clipped by 3 bases and J by 4 bases; unmatched bases: 6. CDR3 length: 17 residues. The DNA of the CDR3 is TGCGCCAGCAGCTGGACTAGCGGGAGGGTGGGGGCAGATACGCAGTATTTT. Translation gives CASSWTSGRVGADTQYF.

The genes are TRBV7-3 and TRBJ1-2; 10 bases fit TRBD1. Trimming at V came to 0 bases and at J to 8 bases, leaving 3 bases not matched to a gene. The CDR3 is made up of 14 amino acids. Germline V CDR1 and CDR2: SGHTA, FQGTGA. The CDR3 sequence is CASSLTGTGEGYTF. The CDR3 bases are TGTGCCAGCAGCTTAACAGGGACAGGGGAAGGCTACACCTTC.

The chain uses TRBV5-6 and TRBJ2-1, with TRBD1 matching 10 bases. This CDR3 contains 16 residues. CDR1 is SGHDT and CDR2 is YYEEEE in the germline V gene. V dropped 4 bases and J dropped 6; count of bases not matched to a gene: 10. The CDR3 sequence is CASSPRDRGVVNEQFF. CDR3 in DNA: TGTGCCAGCAGCCCAAGGGACAGGGGCGTCGTCAATGAGCAGTTCTTC.

This chain connects TRBV5-1 to TRBJ2-5; possibly TRBD1 for D (6 bases). The CDR3 sequence is 14 residues long. CDR1 and CDR2 (germline): SGHRS, YFSETQ. The V end lost 0 bases, the J end lost 1 base, and 7 bases lay between the germline ends. CDR3: CASSLAGAQETQYF. Here the CDR3 DNA reads TGCGCCAGCAGCTTGGCAGGGGCCCAAGAGACCCAGTACTTC.

The rearrangement uses TRBV7-3 and TRBJ1-1; 10 nucleotides agree with TRBD1. Trimming removed 5 bases from V and 8 bases from J; junction bases left unmatched: 8. The CDR3 loop spans 14 amino acids. Looked up from germline, CDR1 is SGHTA and CDR2 is FQGTGA. In DNA, the CDR3 is TGTGCCAGCAGCGAGGGACAGGGGAGGAAAGAAGCTTTCTTT. Its translation: CASSEGQGRKEAFF.

The V gene is TRBV28, the J gene TRBJ2-1, with 7 positions matching TRBD2. Germline V gene lookup returns CDR1 MDHEN and CDR2 SYDVKM. Trimming cost V 6 bases and J 8 bases; bases outside gene matches: 13. This CDR3 region has 15 residues. CDR3 region: CASSPGPGGFDEQFF. The CDR3 DNA follows: TGTGCCAGCAGCCCTGGGCCGGGGGGTTTCGATGAGCAGTTCTTC.